This T cell receptor (beta chain) stems from a study of blood T cells in healthy people across ages. It was with a sample-barcoded 5' primer and a J-beta primer mix that a second PCR of roughly 7 to 12 cycles was run. TCRdb itself ran the 5' RACE reads through MiXCR, one entry per CDR3 protein. In the table there are around 500,000 distinct CDR3 sequences, roughly a quarter of which are singletons. Germline lookup yields CDR1 SGHTA and CDR2 FQGTGA. Trimming took 5 bases from V and 7 from J, leaving 15 bases between them. CDR3 length equals 14 residues. This same sample was also taken into another study, of T cells of mothers and their children.

The J gene is TRBJ2-4, the V gene TRBV7-3, with D perhaps being TRBD1 or TRBD2 (6 bases each). This sequence originates from a boy aged 2 to 10 in good health. Material for sequencing was blood. CDR3 bases: TGTGCCAGCAGCCCCGACAGGAGGGGCAACATTCAGTACTTC. Translated, it gives CASSPDRRGNIQYF.